Below are 6 T cell receptor beta chains sequenced from a single sample in a study of T cell responses to AZD1222 COVID-19 vaccine (dated by TCRdb to the early 2020s). The library was produced with the immunoSEQ multiplex PCR assay. TCRdb's version of the immuneACCESS table is confined to in-frame rearrangements and falls short of the full clone set. An unresolved V gene accounts for under half of the shortfall where checked; the remainder is of unknown origin. A total of some 150,000 clones appear in this sample, about 86% of them only once. The ten largest clonotypes hold less than 6% of the sample. What this sample's time point label stands for: about 28 days (+/-7) after the second vaccine dose. The sample in question was peripheral blood, obtained 28 days after the second AZD1222 dose. The receptor source for this set is an adult who received the AZD1222 COVID-19 vaccine.

CDR3 nucleotide sequence: TGTGCTAGTGGTTTGGGGGACAGGCGAAACTATGGCTACACCTTC. It encodes CASGLGDRRNYGYTF. V gene TRBV12-5 combines with J gene TRBJ1-2, with 8 nucleotides matching TRBD1. The V gene's germline CDR1 is LGHNT and CDR2 FRNRAP. The CDR3 contains 15 residues. Losses at the gene ends were 1 base for V and 2 bases for J; bases not matched to a gene: 3.

This chain connects TRBV5-8 to TRBJ1-6; D possibly corresponds to TRBD1 (5 bases). Trimming pared 7 bases from V and 4 bases from J, leaving 15 bases between. CDR1 is SGHTS and CDR2 is YDEGEE in the germline V gene. CDR3 size: 15 residues. In nucleotides, the CDR3 is TGTGCCAGCCCCCTGGGGGTCTCTTATAATTCACCCCTCCACTTT. It is translated as CASPLGVSYNSPLHF.

The chain has TRBV6-5 and TRBJ1-2; D is unclear. With 0 bases removed from V and 4 bases from J, the gap between germline ends came to 6 bases. Germline V lookup: CDR1 MNHEY, CDR2 SVGAGI. This CDR3 has 13 amino acids. CDR3 in amino acids: CASSYSGRYGYTF. CDR3 in DNA: TGTGCCAGCAGTTACTCAGGCCGCTATGGCTACACCTTC.

This chain uses TRBV3-1 (or the pseudogene TRBV3-2) with TRBJ1-2; 9 bases are a match to TRBD1. Germline V gene sequence: CDR1 LGHDT, CDR2 YNNKEL (reference sequence). The CDR3 runs to 13 residues. V shed 5 bases and J 8 bases; nucleotides not matched to a gene: 6. Here the CDR3 DNA reads TGTGCCAGCAGCTGGACAGGGGCTGAAGGCTACACCTTC. Amino acid sequence: CASSWTGAEGYTF.

The gene calls are TRBV18 and TRBJ1-6, with 7 nucleotides matching TRBD1. Germline loops: CDR1 KGHSH, CDR2 LQKENI. There are 16 residues in the CDR3. V lost 3 bases to trimming and J lost 5 bases; unmatched junction nucleotides: 7. The CDR3 protein is CASSPRQGSDNSPLHF. The CDR3 nucleotides read TGTGCCAGCTCACCTCGACAGGGATCTGATAATTCACCCCTCCACTTT.

The rearrangement uses TRBV7-8 and TRBJ1-1; D ambiguous. This CDR3 is 18 amino acids long. Germline V gene lookup returns CDR1 SGHVS and CDR2 FQNEAQ. Trimming left V 5 bases short and J 0 bases short, with 22 bases between. This chain's CDR3 is CASSIPSGSRLMNTEAFF. Written as DNA, the CDR3 is TGTGCCAGCAGCATACCGTCGGGGTCTCGACTCATGAACACTGAAGCTTTCTTT.